This passage covers 28 T cell receptor beta chains from one sample sequenced in a study of molecular identifiers for immune sequencing clone quantification. Via MiXCR, TCRdb re-called the PCR reads, giving one row per CDR3 protein. This sample has just under 650,000 distinct CDR3 sequences, with roughly 21% found just once. The sequenced sample consisted of naive CD8+ T cells from blood, with Jurkat cell RNA spiked in. Subset noted: FACS-sorted CD8+CD4-CCR7+CD45RA+ naive T cells. These receptor sequences come from a human donor in good health. Some libraries in this study had Jurkat cell RNA spiked in.

This clonotype was recorded many times. The chain uses TRBV5-4 and TRBJ2-3; 10 bases align to TRBD2. This CDR3 has 16 amino acids. Germline-derived CDR1 and CDR2 are SGHNT and YYREEE (reference sequence). With 2 bases clipped from V and 1 base from J, the junction kept 4 bases outside the gene matches. In nucleotides, the CDR3 is TGTGCCAGCAGCTTACCCGGGACTAGCGGCACAGATACGCAGTATTTT. Amino acids: CASSLPGTSGTDTQYF. Drawing the rest from reference TRBV5-4 and TRBJ2-3, the complete variable domain is ETGVTQSPTHLIKTRGQQVTLRCSSQSGHNTVSWYQQALGQGPQFIFQYYREEENGRGNFPPRFSGLQFPNYSSELNVNALELDDSALYLCASSLPGTSGTDTQYFGPGTRLTVL.

V and J are TRBV7-6 and TRBJ2-5, with 7 bases fitting TRBD2. Germline loops: CDR1 SGHVS, CDR2 FNYEAQ. Trimming took 1 base from V and 1 from J; bases not matched to a gene: 6. The CDR3 totals 16 residues. The CDR3 nucleotides are TGTGCCAGCAGCTTAGTTGCTAGCGGAGGCCAAGAGACCCAGTACTTC. It encodes CASSLVASGGQETQYF.

This clonotype was counted between two and nine times. The chain uses TRBV19 and TRBJ2-1, with 8 nucleotides matching TRBD2. Germline V gene sequence: CDR1 LNHDA, CDR2 SQIVND (reference sequence). This CDR3 comprises 15 residues. V was clipped by 6 bases and J by 2 bases; unmatched bases: 6. CDR3 loop: CASSTGTRTYNEQFF. The CDR3 DNA follows: TGTGCCAGTAGCACCGGGACTAGGACCTACAATGAGCAGTTCTTC. Full variable domain (missing parts from reference TRBV19 and TRBJ2-1): DGGITQSPKYLFRKEGQNVTLSCEQNLNHDAMYWYRQDPGQGLRLIYYSQIVNDFQKGDIAEGYSVSREKKESFPLTVTSAQKNPTAFYLCASSTGTRTYNEQFFGPGTRLTVL.

This clonotype has a count of ten or more. The chain couples TRBV7-2 to TRBJ2-4; D tentatively reads TRBD1 or TRBD2 (5 bases each). Germline CDR1 is SGHTA and CDR2 is FQGNSA. This CDR3 contains 16 residues. V lost 5 bases to trimming and J lost 0 bases, with 14 bases between them. The CDR3 region is CASSPGLLQAKNIQYF. Written as DNA, the CDR3 is TGTGCCAGCAGCCCGGGGCTCCTACAAGCCAAAAACATTCAGTACTTC.

In the case of this clonotype: One end of the junction varies from germline; a read error may be responsible. The genes are TRBV19 and TRBJ2-7; TRBD1 matches 11 bases. The germline CDR1 and CDR2 sequences are LNHDA and SQIVND (reference sequence). The CDR3 sequence is 15 residues long. CDR3 sequence reads: CAGSSGTGGNYEQYF. In DNA, the CDR3 is TGTGCCGGTAGTAGCGGGACAGGGGGGAACTACGAGCAGTACTTC.

This clonotype has at least ten counts. The chain links TRBV7-9 to TRBJ1-4; maybe TRBD1 (5 bases). The germline gives CDR1 SEHNR, CDR2 FQNEAQ (reference sequence). V lost 5 bases and J 8 bases, leaving 18 bases between the germline ends. CDR3 length: 15 residues. The CDR3 here is CASSPGDYRGEKLFF. The CDR3 DNA sequence: TGTGCCAGCAGCCCCGGGGACTACCGGGGGGAAAAACTGTTTTTT. The full variable domain, rest sourced from reference TRBV7-9 and TRBJ1-4, is DTGVSQNPRHKITKRGQNVTFRCDPISEHNRLYWYRQTLGQGPEFLTYFQNEAQLEKSRLLSDRFSAERPKGSFSTLEIQRTEQGDSAMYLCASSPGDYRGEKLFFGSGTQLSVL.

With regard to this clonotype: A much bigger clone sits one base away, suggesting this may be a read error. This chain uses TRBV28 with TRBJ1-1; a weak D match, TRBD1 (5 bases). This CDR3 has 15 amino acids. CDR1 MDHEN and CDR2 SYDVKM come from the germline V gene. CDR3 sequence (DNA): TGTGCCAGCAGTTTACAGTACGGGGCGAACGCTGAAGCTTTCTTT. This gives the protein CASSLQYGANAEAFF. The full variable domain, rest sourced from reference TRBV28 and TRBJ1-1, is DVKVTQSSRYLVKRTGEKVFLECVQDMDHENMFWYRQDPGLGLRLIYFSYDVKMKEKGDIPEGYSVSREKKERFSLILESASTNQTSMYLCASSLQYGANAEAFFGQGTRLTVV.

This clonotype was picked up many times. The chain joins TRBV4-1 to TRBJ2-7; TRBD1 matches 9 bases. The germline V gene encodes CDR1 MGHRA and CDR2 YSYEKL. The CDR3 sequence is 16 residues long. Losses at the gene ends were 0 bases for V and 5 bases for J; bases not matched to a gene: 8. DNA for the CDR3: TGCGCCAGCAGCCAAGATACCTTCCGGGACAGGGACGAGCAGTACTTC. Translating it yields CASSQDTFRDRDEQYF.

Only a few counts were recorded for this clonotype. The chain uses TRBV20-1 and TRBJ2-1; the match to TRBD2 covers 8 bases. The germline V gene has CDR1 DFQATT and CDR2 SNEGSKA (reference sequence). Germline trimming cut 5 bases from V and 6 bases from J; bases unmatched to any gene: 12. The CDR3 is made up of 15 amino acids. CDR3 DNA: TGCAGTGCTGAGACTAGCGCGGGACCTCTCAATGAGCAGTTCTTC. Protein: CSAETSAGPLNEQFF.

This clonotype came up many times. The chain couples TRBV6-6 to TRBJ1-5; no clear D. The CDR3 runs to 14 residues. V was trimmed by 2 bases and J by 2 bases, leaving 7 bases between them. Germline assignment: CDR1 MNHNY and CDR2 SVGAGI (reference sequence). This chain's CDR3 is CASSYPGGNQPQHF. The CDR3 coding sequence is TGTGCCAGCAGTTACCCGGGAGGCAATCAGCCCCAGCATTTT.

Ten or more counts support this clonotype. This rearrangement joins TRBV9 to TRBJ2-1, with 8 bases lining up with TRBD2. V shed 3 bases, J shed 9 bases, and the junction held 17 bases outside the gene matches. The CDR3 is 17 residues long. Per the germline V gene, CDR1 is SGDLS and CDR2 is YYNGEE. The CDR3 here is CASSEYQPGSGGSEQFF. CDR3 DNA: TGTGCCAGCAGCGAGTACCAGCCGGGGAGCGGGGGAAGTGAGCAGTTCTTC.

This clonotype was recorded many times. The chain is built from TRBV7-9 and TRBJ2-3; D remains ambiguous. This CDR3 is 15 amino acids long. Germline CDR1 is SEHNR and CDR2 is FQNEAQ (reference sequence). The V end lost 2 bases, the J end lost 2 bases, and 11 bases lay between the germline ends. The CDR3 spells CASSLSYGYTDTQYF. The CDR3, as DNA: TGTGCCAGCAGCTTATCGTACGGATACACAGATACGCAGTATTTT.

This clonotype was detected many times. V usage is TRBV7-9 and J usage is TRBJ1-1, with D hard to call. Between the trimmed V and J ends, which lost 6 bases and 8 bases, there was a span of 10 bases. The CDR3 totals 11 residues. Germline V CDR1 and CDR2: SEHNR, FQNEAQ (reference sequence). The chain's CDR3 is CASSSPFEAFF. DNA of the CDR3: TGTGCCAGCAGTTCGCCGTTCGAAGCTTTCTTT.

The table lists this clonotype with many counts. The chain couples TRBV6-2 or TRBV6-3 to TRBJ2-1, with TRBD2 as a possible D gene (5 bases). CDR3 length: 12 residues. Germline lookup yields CDR1 MNHEY and CDR2 SVGEGT. The germline V and J ends were trimmed by 5 bases and 5 bases, with 7 bases remaining between them. CDR3 in amino acids: CASSGLNNEQFF. CDR3 coding DNA: TGTGCCAGCAGTGGACTGAACAATGAGCAGTTCTTC.

Only a few counts were recorded for this clonotype. The chain uses TRBV19 and TRBJ2-1, with D unclear. The CDR3 is made up of 14 amino acids. CDR1 LNHDA and CDR2 SQIVND come from the germline V gene (reference sequence). The V end lost 5 bases, the J end lost 5 bases, and 13 bases lay between the germline ends. CDR3 coding DNA: TGTGCCAGTAGTCCCCTGGACGGAGACAATGAGCAGTTCTTC. It encodes CASSPLDGDNEQFF.

This clonotype was recorded at least ten times. In DNA, the CDR3 is TGTGCCAGCAGTTTACAGGCCCACACTGAAGCTTTCTTT. It translates to CASSLQAHTEAFF. The chain recombines TRBV27 with TRBJ1-1; D gene ambiguous. Germline V gene sequence: CDR1 MNHEY, CDR2 SMNVEV (reference sequence). Trimming pared 2 bases from V and 3 bases from J, leaving 7 bases between. The CDR3 has 13 residues.

In its sample, this clonotype was seen once. A read error may be the cause here, since a much bigger clone is one base away. The V gene is TRBV12-3 or TRBV12-4, the J gene TRBJ2-3; D might be TRBD1 (8 bases). CDR3 size: 15 residues. CDR3 loop: CACSTGGDGTDTQYF. CDR3 sequence (DNA): TGTGCCTGCAGTACAGGGGGGGATGGAACAGATACGCAGTATTTT.

This clonotype was observed at least ten times. The V and J genes are TRBV12-5 and TRBJ2-5; D is unclear. Germline CDR1 is LGHNT and CDR2 is FRNRAP. With 2 bases removed from V and 7 bases from J, the gap between germline ends came to 11 bases. This CDR3 contains 13 residues. The CDR3 DNA reads TGTGCTAGTGGTTTGTCGGGCCATGTGACCCAGTACTTC. Residues: CASGLSGHVTQYF.

This clonotype was counted many times. The chain joins TRBV7-8 to TRBJ2-1; D is unresolved. V was shortened by 5 bases and J by 5 bases, with 22 bases between the two germline ends. Germline V CDR1 and CDR2: SGHVS, FQNEAQ. The CDR3 spans 17 residues. The CDR3 spells CASSQPDAPQHHNEQFF. The CDR3 DNA is TGTGCCAGCAGCCAACCGGACGCCCCGCAACATCACAATGAGCAGTTCTTC. Full variable domain (missing parts from reference TRBV7-8 and TRBJ2-1): GAGVSQSPRYKVAKRGQDVALRCDPISGHVSLFWYQQALGQGPEFLTYFQNEAQLDKSGLPSDRFFAERPEGSVSTLKIQRTQQEDSAVYLCASSQPDAPQHHNEQFFGPGTRLTVL.

Turning to this clonotype: Mismatch with germline at one junction end may stem from a read error. The rearrangement links TRBV4-2 to TRBJ2-4, with TRBD1 matching 9 bases. The CDR3 covers 16 residues. CDR1 is LGHNA, CDR2 YNFKEQ, per germline. CDR3 region: CASSETGTGTVNTQYF. CDR3 in DNA: TGTGCCAGCAGCGAGACCGGGACAGGGACGGTAAACACTCAGTACTTC.

This clonotype was picked up a small number of times. CDR3 sequence reads: CASSEYSGAITYEQYF. CDR3 coding DNA: TGTGCCAGCAGTGAATACAGTGGTGCTATTACCTACGAGCAGTACTTC. The rearrangement joins TRBV6-1 to TRBJ2-7; D is ambiguous. The V end lost 2 bases, the J end lost 2 bases, and 16 bases lay between the germline ends. The CDR3 consists of 16 residues. CDR1 MNHNS and CDR2 SASEGT come from the germline V gene.

The sample holds many counts of this clonotype. The J gene is TRBJ2-3, the V gene TRBV13; no reliable D call. The germline V and J ends were trimmed by 4 bases and 1 base, with 18 bases remaining between them. The germline gives CDR1 PRHDT, CDR2 FYEKMQ (reference sequence). The CDR3 has 17 residues. The CDR3 loop is CASSSLADPGGTDTQYF. CDR3 nucleotides: TGTGCCAGCAGCTCCTTAGCCGACCCTGGTGGCACAGATACGCAGTATTTT.

This clonotype was detected many times. The CDR3 sequence: CASSQDFSGAGSYEQYF. The CDR3, as DNA: TGCGCCAGCAGCCAAGATTTTTCAGGAGCTGGGTCCTACGAGCAGTACTTC. The chain employs TRBV4-3 and TRBJ2-7; no firm D call. The CDR3 contains 17 residues. The V gene's germline CDR1 is LGHNA and CDR2 YSLEER. The ends were cut back, 0 bases at V and 1 base at J, with 16 bases in the middle.

This clonotype has a handful of counts. This chain joins TRBV12-3 or TRBV12-4 and TRBJ2-3; tentatively, D is TRBD1 (6 bases). Trimming took 2 bases from V and 3 from J, leaving 18 bases between them. The CDR3 extends over 17 amino acids. This CDR3 is CASSLSAGAGRTDTQYF. The CDR3 DNA reads as TGTGCCAGCAGTTTATCTGCAGGGGCTGGCCGAACAGATACGCAGTATTTT.

There are many counts of this clonotype. The chain has TRBV11-2 and TRBJ2-3; D remains unclear. Per germline, CDR1 SGHAT and CDR2 FQNNGV. This CDR3 is built from 14 residues. V was pared by 1 base and J by 3 bases, with 8 bases between. The CDR3 region has the DNA TGTGCCAGCAGCTTAGTCTCCAGGACAGATACGCAGTATTTT. Translation gives CASSLVSRTDTQYF.

Ten or more counts support this clonotype. This chain joins TRBV20-1 and TRBJ2-3, with D uncertain. With 6 bases removed from V and 4 bases from J, the gap between germline ends came to 20 bases. CDR1 and CDR2 from the germline V gene are DFQATT and SNEGSKA (reference sequence). The CDR3 extends over 15 amino acids. The CDR3 spells CSAQDPEYGADTQYF. CDR3 in DNA: TGCAGTGCCCAAGACCCCGAATATGGTGCAGATACGCAGTATTTT.

This clonotype was observed at least ten times. The rearrangement uses TRBV20-1 and TRBJ2-7, with D maybe TRBD2 (5 bases). V was clipped by 0 bases and J by 1 base, with 13 bases between them. The CDR3 runs to 15 residues. Germline CDR1 DFQATT, CDR2 SNEGSKA (reference sequence). The CDR3: CSAREAPRESYEQYF. Here the CDR3 DNA reads TGCAGTGCTAGAGAGGCGCCGAGGGAATCCTACGAGCAGTACTTC.

This clonotype was seen ten or more times. V is TRBV4-3 and J is TRBJ1-2; 7 bases line up with TRBD1. Germline-derived CDR1 and CDR2 are LGHNA and YSLEER. The V gene end was trimmed by 0 bases and the J gene end by 8 bases; junction bases not matched to a gene: 9. This CDR3 is built from 15 residues. CDR3 sequence (DNA): TGCGCCAGCAGCCAAGAGGCAGGGGGTATTTTCGGCTACACCTTC. Its translation is CASSQEAGGIFGYTF.